A selection of T cell receptor beta chains follows, all from one sample in a study of shared clonotypes between healthy human individuals. The table came from immunoSEQ multiplex PCR; TCRdb's copy has only in-frame clones and leaves some out. This table has around 1.5 million clones, approximately 98% appearing once. Input material: naive CD4+ T cells sorted from blood. Receptor source: a man aged 30 to 39 in good health. Each CDR3 is given with its conserved first and last residue. A D gene is named only where the DNA matches it firmly. Clone size is shown for a subset of rows, as once, few, many or a class of expanded clone.

>TRBV27|once|.|TRBJ1-4
TGTGCCAGCATGCGGGGGCCAAATGAAAAACTGTTTTTT
CASMRGPNEKLFF
>TRBV20-1|.|.|TRBJ2-5
TGCAGTGCTGACGGTCGAGAGACCCAGTACTTC
CSADGRETQYF
>TRBV20-1|.|.|TRBJ2-7
TGCAGTGCCCGGGACATCTACGAGCAGTACTTC
CSARDIYEQYF
>TRBV4-2|.|TRBD1|TRBJ2-1
TGTGCCAGCAGCCATGCGACAGGGGGCACGTACAATGAGCAGTTCTTC
CASSHATGGTYNEQFF
>TRBV10-1|.|TRBD2|TRBJ2-7
TGCGCCAGACCTAGACTAGCGGGAGCCCACGAGCAGTACTTC
CARPRLAGAHEQYF
>TRBV7-2|.|.|TRBJ2-7
TGTGCCAGCAGCTTAGATGCCTCACAAAACGAGCAGTACTTC
CASSLDASQNEQYF
>TRBV6-5|.|.|TRBJ1-3
TGTGCCAGCAGTTACTCGACTATTGGAAACACCATATATTTT
CASSYSTIGNTIYF
>TRBV2|.|.|TRBJ2-5
TGTGCCAGCAGTGAAGGTGCCCTAGGAGAGACCCAGTACTTC
CASSEGALGETQYF
>TRBV6-6|.|.|TRBJ2-6
TGTGCCAGCAGTTACAGGGCCTTGTCTGGGGCCAACGTCCTGACTTTC
CASSYRALSGANVLTF
>TRBV5-8|.|.|TRBJ2-1
TGTGCCAGCAGCTGGAGATATAGGACAGCTGAGCAGTTCTTC
CASSWRYRTAEQFF
>TRBV6-1|.|.|TRBJ2-1
TGTGCCAGCATGCGGGGCAGGGAGTCCTACAATGAGCAGTTCTTC
CASMRGRESYNEQFF
>TRBV19|.|.|TRBJ2-5
TGTGCCAGTAGTATAGGTTCCGGAGATCAAGAGACCCAGTACTTC
CASSIGSGDQETQYF
>TRBV5-1|.|.|TRBJ2-3
TGCGCCAGCAGCTTGGACATACCTCGTGATACGCAGTATTTT
CASSLDIPRDTQYF
>TRBV7-2|.|.|TRBJ2-7
TGTGCCAGCAGCCCTAAGTACGAGCAGTACTTC
CASSPKYEQYF
>TRBV9|once|.|TRBJ2-1
TGTGCCAGCAGCGTAGCTTCGCGGGGTGGGAACAATGAGCAGTTCTTC
CASSVASRGGNNEQFF
>TRBV21-1|once|.|TRBJ2-5
TGTGCCAGCAACCTGGACAGGGAGGTAGAGGAGACCCAGTACTTC
CASNLDREVEETQYF